Below are 10 T cell receptor beta chains sequenced from a single sample in a study of Graves' ophthalmopathy and Graves' hyperthyroidism. TCR beta CDR3 amplification used RNA transcripts. The first round was an RT-PCR with HTBI primers, and the second round was a multiplex PCR. TCRdb analysed the multiplex PCR reads with MiXCR anew, one entry per CDR3 protein. Here the sample spans roughly 500,000 distinct CDR3 sequences, around an eighth being singletons. Sequencing was performed on blood. These TCRs come from a woman aged 25 to 39 with Graves' ophthalmopathy.

This clonotype was seen ten or more times. V usage is TRBV4-1 and J usage is TRBJ2-7, with D unclear. V was clipped by 1 base and J by 3 bases, with 16 bases between them. Per germline, CDR1 MGHRA and CDR2 YSYEKL. There are 16 residues in the CDR3. In DNA, the CDR3 is TGCGCCAGCAGCCAAGGATCCATCGTAGGGAACTACGAGCAGTACTTC. Residues: CASSQGSIVGNYEQYF.

This clonotype was seen many times. V and J are TRBV12-3 or TRBV12-4 and TRBJ2-5; the D gene is possibly TRBD1 (6 bases). Trimming removed 4 bases from V and 2 bases from J, with 11 bases in between. CDR3 length equals 14 residues. CDR3 in DNA: TGTGCCAGCAGTTCCCGGGACACACAAGAGACCCAGTACTTC. As protein: CASSSRDTQETQYF.

This clonotype was recorded a few times. The chain uses TRBV4-1 and TRBJ2-7; 7 bases are a match to TRBD2. The CDR3 contains 16 residues. Per germline, CDR1 MGHRA and CDR2 YSYEKL. After removal of 0 bases from V and 6 bases from J, the junction contained 11 bases not matched to a gene. The CDR3 loop reads CASSQDSGLEYAEQYF. The DNA of the CDR3 is TGCGCCAGCAGCCAAGATAGTGGACTAGAGTATGCCGAGCAGTACTTC.

The rearrangement uses TRBV12-3 or TRBV12-4 and TRBJ2-7; TRBD1 aligns across 9 bases. The CDR3 consists of 14 residues. Trimming at V came to 4 bases and at J to 10 bases, leaving 11 bases not matched to a gene. Written as DNA, the CDR3 is TGTGCCAGCAGTTCCTACTCCGGGACAGGGCGACAGTACTTC. Translated, it gives CASSSYSGTGRQYF.

This clonotype was observed at least ten times. The gene calls are TRBV5-1 and TRBJ1-6, with 9 bases aligning to TRBD1. The CDR3 covers 16 residues. The ends lost 4 bases at V and 7 bases at J; junction bases unmatched: 9. From germline, CDR1 is SGHRS and CDR2 YFSETQ. The CDR3 DNA follows: TGCGCCAGCAGCACCACAGGGGGCGCGAAGAATTCACCCCTCCACTTT. Protein product: CASSTTGGAKNSPLHF.

There are many counts of this clonotype. The gene calls are TRBV18 and TRBJ2-4; D unresolved. CDR3 length: 15 amino acids. Looked up from germline, CDR1 is KGHSH and CDR2 is LQKENI. V was cut by 6 bases and J by 2 bases, with 14 bases left in between. As DNA, the CDR3 is TGTGCCAGCTCTCCCCCTCTGGGAACCAAAAACATTCAGTACTTC. Translating gives CASSPPLGTKNIQYF.

This clonotype was observed many times. The CDR3 DNA reads TGTGCCAGCAGTTTTTGGGGGAGTCCCCTCTACGAGCAGTACTTC. It translates to CASSFWGSPLYEQYF. The chain links TRBV12-3 or TRBV12-4 to TRBJ2-7; tentatively, D is TRBD1 or TRBD2 (5 bases each). CDR3 length: 15 amino acids. Trimming stripped 3 bases from V and 3 bases from J, with 15 bases between.

V gene TRBV11-2 combines with J gene TRBJ1-1, with a tentative D call TRBD1 (5 bases). Germline CDR1 is SGHAT and CDR2 is FQNNGV. Trimming shortened V by 4 bases and J by 0 bases, and 15 bases separated the two germline ends. There are 16 residues in the CDR3. CDR3 residues: CASSSRDGNLNTEAFF. CDR3 nucleotide sequence: TGTGCCAGCAGCTCCCGGGACGGCAATCTGAACACTGAAGCTTTCTTT.

The V call is TRBV6-2 or TRBV6-3, the J call TRBJ2-5; D gene unclear. Between the trimmed V and J ends, which lost 2 bases and 3 bases, there was a span of 4 bases. CDR1 and CDR2 from the germline V gene are MNHEY and SVGEGT. The CDR3 contains 12 residues. The CDR3 loop is CASSYIEETQYF. The CDR3 nucleotides are TGTGCCAGCAGTTACATTGAAGAGACCCAGTACTTC.

This clonotype was observed at least ten times. The chain has TRBV12-3 or TRBV12-4 and TRBJ1-5; 7 bases match TRBD1. The CDR3 length is 17 residues. J was trimmed by 9 bases and V by 6 bases; bases with no gene match: 20. The CDR3 DNA follows: TGTGCCAGCAGCCGTCAAGACAGGGCCCCTGCTAAGGGGCCCCAGCATTTT. Amino acid sequence: CASSRQDRAPAKGPQHF.